The 3 T cell receptor beta chains below were found in one sample sequenced in a study of cytomegalovirus exposure and HLA in healthy donors. The PCR was carried out with 60 Vbeta primers and 13 Jbeta primers. The table came from immunoSEQ multiplex PCR; TCRdb's copy has only in-frame clones and leaves some out. The top ten hold about 8% of the sample, which has fewer than 45,000 clones, around 76% seen once. Sequencing was carried out using PBMCs. All receptors derive from a woman aged 25-40 years in good health and CMV-seropositive.

There are a few counts of this clone. The V call is TRBV29-1, the J call TRBJ2-2; 10 bases match TRBD1. J lost 6 bases, V lost 4 bases, and 5 bases had no gene match. This CDR3 comprises 14 residues. Germline V gene sequence: CDR1 SQVTM, CDR2 ANQGSEA. CDR3 residues: CSVVGTGVPGELFF. The CDR3 DNA sequence: TGCAGCGTTGTCGGGACAGGGGTCCCCGGGGAGCTGTTTTTT.

The chain has TRBV28 and TRBJ1-5; 7 bases match TRBD1. Germline V lookup: CDR1 MDHEN, CDR2 SYDVKM. The CDR3 contains 15 residues. V gave up 3 bases and J gave up 4 bases; unmatched junction bases: 6. CDR3: CASSLSGQRNQPQHF. The CDR3 DNA follows: TGTGCCAGCAGTTTGTCGGGACAGCGGAATCAGCCCCAGCATTTT.

This chain joins TRBV5-1 and TRBJ2-7; 9 positions match TRBD2. There are 14 residues in the CDR3. CDR1 is SGHRS, CDR2 YFSETQ, per germline. With V trimmed by 0 bases and J by 4 bases, 2 bases remained unmatched. The CDR3 here is CASSLGAGGYEQYF. The DNA for the CDR3 is TGCGCCAGCAGCTTGGGCGCGGGGGGGTACGAGCAGTACTTC.